This record concerns one TCR beta chain sequence. This specimen comes from a study of blood T cell repertoires in COVID-19. The wider study: Whether acute or convalescent, the COVID-19 samples came from the United States, Italy and Spain. Nucleic acid was either cDNA or gDNA, and it came from T cells, B-cell-depleted T cells, or PBMCs.

Trimming cost V 3 bases and J 1 base, with 7 bases left between them. Looked up from germline, CDR1 is GTSNPN and CDR2 is SVGIG (reference sequence). The CDR3 length is 14 residues. In the study's own analysis: Nucleated cell number was recorded as an estimate derived from reference gene primer amplification. Generated by immunoSEQ multiplex PCR, the TCRdb table keeps only in-frame clones and is missing some. V and J calls and clone size are given by that table; D and trimming were obtained from the DNA. The table records tens of thousands of clones, roughly nine tenths of them present only once. The receptor was isolated from a human donor in a cohort sampled during active COVID-19. The J gene is TRBJ1-6, the V gene TRBV30, with D perhaps matching TRBD1 (5 bases). Sequencing used peripheral blood. CDR3 in DNA: TGTGCCTGGAGGGGGGGATCCTATAATTCACCCCTCCACTTT. It is translated as CAWRGGSYNSPLHF. The full variable domain, its missing parts supplied by reference TRBV30 and TRBJ1-6, is SQTIHQWPATLVQPVGSPLSLECTVEGTSNPNLYWYRQAAGRGLQLLFYSVGIGQISSEVPQNLSASRPQDRQFILSSKKLLLSDSGFYLCAWRGGSYNSPLHFGNGTRLTVT.